This entry is about one TCR beta chain. Germline assignment: CDR1 WSHSY and CDR2 SAAADI. V was clipped by 6 bases and J by 5 bases; unmatched bases: 8. The CDR3 totals 14 residues. The record originates from a study of T cells in Graves' hyperthyroidism and ophthalmopathy. Template material for amplifying TCR beta CDR3 regions consisted of RNA transcripts. First-round RT-PCR with HTBI primers amplified the TCR CDR3 region. TCRdb reprocessed the multiplex PCR reads via MiXCR and lists one record per CDR3 protein. This table holds over 350,000 distinct CDR3 sequences, about an eighth found once. The clonotype comes from a man between 45 and 60 years old with Graves' ophthalmopathy. The chain uses TRBV10-2 and TRBJ2-7; TRBD2 matches 9 bases. The material sequenced was blood. This chain's CDR3 is CASRDTGTSNEQYF. As DNA, the CDR3 is TGCGCCAGCAGGGATACCGGGACTAGCAACGAGCAGTACTTC.